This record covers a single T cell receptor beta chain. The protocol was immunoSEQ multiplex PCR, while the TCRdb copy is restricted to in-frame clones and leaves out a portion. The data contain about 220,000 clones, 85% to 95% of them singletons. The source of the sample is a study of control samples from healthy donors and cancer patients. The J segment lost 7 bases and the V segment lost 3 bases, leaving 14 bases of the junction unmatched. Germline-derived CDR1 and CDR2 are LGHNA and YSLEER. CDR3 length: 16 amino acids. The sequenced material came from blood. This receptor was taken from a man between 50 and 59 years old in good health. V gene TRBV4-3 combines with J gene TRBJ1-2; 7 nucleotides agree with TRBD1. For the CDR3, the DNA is TGCGCCAGCAGCCAGGTTTTGACAGGGAAAAACGGTGGCTACACCTTC. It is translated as CASSQVLTGKNGGYTF.